This T cell receptor (beta chain) was obtained from a study of T cells after yellow fever vaccination. Germline V gene lookup returns CDR1 MGHRA and CDR2 YSYEKL. This CDR3 spans 16 amino acids. The J segment lost 4 bases and the V segment lost 0 bases, leaving 6 bases of the junction unmatched. This clonotype occurred many times. TCRdb called the 5' RACE reads again in MiXCR, with one record for every CDR3 protein. The sample contains more than 450,000 distinct CDR3 sequences, just over 20% of which appear only once. The V call is TRBV4-1, the J call TRBJ2-7, with 10 bases fitting TRBD1. The specimen comprised PBMCs, sampled approximately 22 days after the first yellow fever vaccination. The clonotype originates from a man in his late teens or twenties who received the YFV17D yellow fever vaccine. The CDR3 sequence is CASSQDSGTGAYEQYF. DNA for the CDR3: TGCGCCAGCAGCCAAGATTCCGGGACAGGGGCTTACGAGCAGTACTTC.